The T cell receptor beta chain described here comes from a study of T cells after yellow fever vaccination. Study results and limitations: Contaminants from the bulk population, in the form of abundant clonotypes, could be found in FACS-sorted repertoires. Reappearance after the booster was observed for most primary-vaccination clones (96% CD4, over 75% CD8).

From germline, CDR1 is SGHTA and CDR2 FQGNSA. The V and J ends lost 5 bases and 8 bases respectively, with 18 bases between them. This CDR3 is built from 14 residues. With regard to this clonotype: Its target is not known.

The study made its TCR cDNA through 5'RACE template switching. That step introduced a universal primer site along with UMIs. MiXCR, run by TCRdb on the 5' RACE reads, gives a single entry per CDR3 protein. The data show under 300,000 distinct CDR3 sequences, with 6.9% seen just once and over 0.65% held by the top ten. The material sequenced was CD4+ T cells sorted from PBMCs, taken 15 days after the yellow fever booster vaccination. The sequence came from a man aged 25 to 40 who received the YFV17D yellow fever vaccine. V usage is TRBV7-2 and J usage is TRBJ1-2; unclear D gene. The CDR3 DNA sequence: TGTGCCAGCAGCCCATCCCCAACGACGAGGGGCTACACCTTC. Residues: CASSPSPTTRGYTF.